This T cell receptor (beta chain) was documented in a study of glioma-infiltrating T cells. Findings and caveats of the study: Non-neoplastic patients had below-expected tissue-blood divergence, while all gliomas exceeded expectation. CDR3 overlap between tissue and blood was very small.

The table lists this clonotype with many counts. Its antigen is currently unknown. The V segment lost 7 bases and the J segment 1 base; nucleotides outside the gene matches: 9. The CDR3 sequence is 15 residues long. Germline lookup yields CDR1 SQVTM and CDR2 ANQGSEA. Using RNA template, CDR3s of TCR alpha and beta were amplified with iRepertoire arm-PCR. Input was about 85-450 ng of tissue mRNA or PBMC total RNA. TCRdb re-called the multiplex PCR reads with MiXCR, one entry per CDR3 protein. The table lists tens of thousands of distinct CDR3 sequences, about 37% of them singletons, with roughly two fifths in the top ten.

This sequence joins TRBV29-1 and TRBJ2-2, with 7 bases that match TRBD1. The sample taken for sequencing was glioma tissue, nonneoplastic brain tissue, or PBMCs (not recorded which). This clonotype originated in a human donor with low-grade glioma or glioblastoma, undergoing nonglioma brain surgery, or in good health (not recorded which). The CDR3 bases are TGCAGCGGCCGAATACAGGGGCAGAACACCGGGGAGCTGTTTTTT. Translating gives CSGRIQGQNTGELFF.